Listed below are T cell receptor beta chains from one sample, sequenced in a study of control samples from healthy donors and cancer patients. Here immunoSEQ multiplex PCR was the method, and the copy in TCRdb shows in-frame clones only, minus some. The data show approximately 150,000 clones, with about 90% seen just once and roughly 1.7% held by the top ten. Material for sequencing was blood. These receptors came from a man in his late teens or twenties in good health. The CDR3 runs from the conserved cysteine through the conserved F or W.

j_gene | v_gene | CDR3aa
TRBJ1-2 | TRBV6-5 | CASSYHRPGNYGYTF
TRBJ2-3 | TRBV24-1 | CATSGGDISADTQYF
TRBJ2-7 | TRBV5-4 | CASNYGGSSYEQYF
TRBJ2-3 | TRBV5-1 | CASSDGLRQGSIGDTQYF
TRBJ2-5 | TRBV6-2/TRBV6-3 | CASSYGLGWDRETQYF
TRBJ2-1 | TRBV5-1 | CASSLVGGNSYNEQFF
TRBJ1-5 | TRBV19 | CASSSTGYSNQPQHF
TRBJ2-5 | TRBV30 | CAWGSASPGAQYF
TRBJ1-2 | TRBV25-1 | CASSESGDPEDYGYTF
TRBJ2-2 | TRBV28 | CASSLTRHGELFF
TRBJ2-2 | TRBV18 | CASSATIPETGELFF
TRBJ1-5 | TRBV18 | CASSRDTYQPQHF
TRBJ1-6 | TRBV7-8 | CASRIQPGTDSPLHF
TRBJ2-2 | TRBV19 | CASSTNRDQNTGELFF
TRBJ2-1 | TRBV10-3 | CAITVQGIYNEQFF
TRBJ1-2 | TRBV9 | CASSPASGRGYGYTF
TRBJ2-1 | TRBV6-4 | CASSRGTMGYNEQFF
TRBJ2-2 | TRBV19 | CASSSGTGGSGELFF
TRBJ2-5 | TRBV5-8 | CASSPGQGPQGQETQYF
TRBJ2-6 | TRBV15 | CATSRTESGANVLTF
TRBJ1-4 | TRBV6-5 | CASRAGGGTNEKLFF
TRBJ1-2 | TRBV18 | CASSPSSPASATF
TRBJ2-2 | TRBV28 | CASSPHRGPGELFF
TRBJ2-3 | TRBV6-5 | CASSPGGFTDTQYF
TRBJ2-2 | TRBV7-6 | CASSYSTSGGPNTGELFF
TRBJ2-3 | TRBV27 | CASSSSSGGSTDTQYF
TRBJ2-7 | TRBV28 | CASIPRGPPSYEQYF
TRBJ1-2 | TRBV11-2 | CASSSEAGEGTF
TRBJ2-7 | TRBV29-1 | CSVVDRAISYYEQYF
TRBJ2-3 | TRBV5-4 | CASSLGRGGTDTQYF
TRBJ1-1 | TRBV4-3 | CASSQERAGTEAFF
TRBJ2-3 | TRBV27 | CASSLAGGKDTQYF
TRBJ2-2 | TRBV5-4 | CASSNLAGAIDTGELFF
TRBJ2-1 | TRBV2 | CASSGLGNEQFF
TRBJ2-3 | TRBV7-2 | CASSFGRADTQYF
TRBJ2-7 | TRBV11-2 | CASSPTGGYEQYF
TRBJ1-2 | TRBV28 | CASTQGWGNYGYTF
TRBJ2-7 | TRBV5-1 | CASSLVAGTNNEQYF
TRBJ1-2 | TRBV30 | CAWSVPFSQGRRGYTF
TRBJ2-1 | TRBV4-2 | CASSQDLQRGGLDEQFF
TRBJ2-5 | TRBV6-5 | CASSYSGGGQETQYF
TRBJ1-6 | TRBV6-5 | CASREGYNSPLHF
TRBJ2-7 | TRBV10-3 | CAISESRRDSQAYEQYF
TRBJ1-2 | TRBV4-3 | CASSQDRRASAQGYTF
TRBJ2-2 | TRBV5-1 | CASSPELLRHTNTGELFF
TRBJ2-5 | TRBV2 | CASLATYLRETQYF
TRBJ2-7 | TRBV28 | CASSLLGSGGLYEQYF
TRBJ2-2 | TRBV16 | CASSRILKTNTGELFF
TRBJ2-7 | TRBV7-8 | CASNLLVWAGAGEQYF
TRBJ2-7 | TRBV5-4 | CASSSDRAYEQYF
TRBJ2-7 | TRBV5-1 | CASSSGLVFSSYEQYF
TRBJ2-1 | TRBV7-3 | CASRYWDSDNEQFF
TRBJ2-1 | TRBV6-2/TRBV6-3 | CASSSLHQEEAYNEQFF